These 17 T cell receptor beta chains share one sample of origin, sequenced in a study of blood T cell repertoires in COVID-19. Only in-frame clones appear in the TCRdb table, and some are missing; sequencing was by immunoSEQ multiplex PCR. The sample has around 70,000 clones, almost 85% seen once; the top ten hold 36%. The sample comprised peripheral blood. These receptors came from a man between 65 and 85 years old with acute or convalescent COVID-19.

The chain is built from TRBV7-3 and TRBJ2-1, with a weak D call TRBD2 (5 bases). Deletions cut 3 bases from V and 9 bases from J, with 18 bases between. The CDR3 totals 15 residues. Germline lookup yields CDR1 SGHTA and CDR2 FQGTGA. The CDR3 protein is CASSLSGIGIGEQFF. Written as DNA, the CDR3 is TGTGCCAGCAGCTTGTCCGGGATCGGGATTGGTGAGCAGTTCTTC.

The CDR3 DNA reads as TGCGCCAGCAGTGAGTCGGGACAGGGTAGGCTAATCAATGAGCAGTTCTTC. Protein sequence: CASSESGQGRLINEQFF. The chain links TRBV10-1 to TRBJ2-1; 9 positions agree with TRBD1. V trimming: 0 bases; J trimming: 6 bases; junction bases outside the gene matches: 9. Germline V CDR1 and CDR2: WNHNN, SYGVQD (reference sequence). The CDR3 is made up of 17 amino acids.

The chain has TRBV27 and TRBJ2-5, with D possibly being TRBD2 (6 bases). Germline CDR1 MNHEY, CDR2 SMNVEV (reference sequence). The CDR3 has 14 residues. Trimming pared 2 bases from V and 5 bases from J, leaving 12 bases between. Here the CDR3 DNA reads TGTGCCAGCAGTTTAAAGGCGGGAAGGGAGACCCAGTACTTC. It specifies CASSLKAGRETQYF.

V is TRBV5-4 and J is TRBJ1-5; 8 nucleotides agree with TRBD1. V lost 0 bases to trimming and J lost 6 bases; unmatched junction nucleotides: 5. The CDR3 runs to 15 residues. Germline V CDR1 and CDR2: SGHNT, YYREEE (reference sequence). CDR3 bases: TGTGCCAGCAGCTTGGCAGGGGGCGAGGGTCAGCCCCAGCATTTT. This encodes CASSLAGGEGQPQHF.

The rearrangement links TRBV18 to TRBJ1-5, with TRBD1 identical over 9 bases. Germline trimming cut 4 bases from V and 5 bases from J; bases unmatched to any gene: 0. Germline V gene data show CDR1 as KGHSH and CDR2 as LQKENI. This CDR3 spans 13 amino acids. The CDR3 spells CASSRTGDQPQHF. The CDR3, as DNA: TGTGCCAGCTCACGGACAGGGGATCAGCCCCAGCATTTT.

This clone appeared once. The chain combines TRBV28 with TRBJ2-1; 9 nucleotides match TRBD2. Per germline, CDR1 MDHEN and CDR2 SYDVKM. Trimming took 4 bases from V and 4 from J; bases not matched to a gene: 5. CDR3 length: 15 amino acids. The CDR3 region is CASSWAGGPYNEQFF. CDR3 DNA: TGTGCCAGCAGTTGGGCGGGAGGGCCGTACAATGAGCAGTTCTTC.

The chain couples TRBV7-2 to TRBJ2-1, with 15 nucleotides matching TRBD2. The trim removed 5 bases at V and 9 bases at J, leaving 8 bases unmatched. CDR1 and CDR2 from the germline V gene are SGHTA and FQGNSA. The CDR3 runs 16 residues. The CDR3 sequence: CASSPGLAGGEIEQFF. DNA for the CDR3: TGTGCCAGCAGCCCGGGACTAGCGGGAGGAGAGATTGAGCAGTTCTTC. Full variable domain (rest looked up from reference TRBV7-2 and TRBJ2-1): GAGVSQSPSNKVTEKGKDVELRCDPISGHTALYWYRQSLGQGLEFLIYFQGNSAPDKSGLPSDRFSAERTGGSVSTLTIQRTQQEDSAVYLCASSPGLAGGEIEQFFGPGTRLTVL.

The V and J genes are TRBV11-2 and TRBJ2-1, with TRBD2 matching over 8 bases. CDR3 length equals 15 residues. From germline, CDR1 is SGHAT and CDR2 FQNNGV. Trimming removed 6 bases from V and 2 bases from J; junction bases left unmatched: 6. CDR3 amino acids: CASRPAGGPYNEQFF. CDR3 DNA: TGTGCCAGCAGGCCGGCGGGGGGCCCCTACAATGAGCAGTTCTTC.

Remarks on this clone: Germline is not matched at one junction end, which may reflect a read error. The chain recombines TRBV7-9 with TRBJ2-1, with a weak D call TRBD1 (5 bases). The CDR3 has 13 amino acids. Germline CDR1 reads SEHNR; CDR2 reads FQNEAQ (reference sequence). The chain's CDR3 is CASSPSGGAERFF. The CDR3 nucleotides are TGTGCCAGCAGCCCCTCGGGTGGGGCCGAGCGGTTCTTC.

The genes are TRBV9 and TRBJ2-1; possible D gene TRBD2, 6 bases. The germline gives CDR1 SGDLS, CDR2 YYNGEE. This CDR3 is 15 amino acids long. Trimming removed 3 bases at V and 2 bases at J, with 12 bases between. The CDR3 protein is CASSEEGFTYNEQFF. CDR3 DNA sequence: TGTGCCAGCAGCGAGGAGGGCTTCACCTACAATGAGCAGTTCTTC.

The chain recombines TRBV12-3 or TRBV12-4 with TRBJ2-1, with D possibly matching TRBD1 (5 bases). The length of the CDR3 is 13 residues. V lost 3 bases, J lost 6 bases, and 9 bases lay in between. The CDR3 sequence: CASSFRVGNEQFF. The CDR3 DNA sequence: TGTGCCAGCAGTTTCAGGGTGGGCAATGAGCAGTTCTTC.

This sequence joins TRBV29-1 and TRBJ2-2; TRBD1 aligns across 7 bases. Germline CDR1 reads SQVTM; CDR2 reads ANQGSEA. The CDR3 spans 15 residues. The junction had 8 bases not matched to a gene; V was cut back by 7 bases and J by 0 bases. The DNA of the CDR3 is TGCAGCGCCCGCAAAGGGGGCGCGAACACCGGGGAGCTGTTTTTT. Its protein product is CSARKGGANTGELFF.

The gene calls are TRBV7-2 and TRBJ2-7; D is perhaps TRBD2 (7 bases). Trimming took 1 base from V and 3 from J, leaving 16 bases between them. Germline CDR1 SGHTA, CDR2 FQGNSA. This CDR3 spans 16 amino acids. CDR3 sequence reads: CASSLVGGGPLYEQYF. CDR3 sequence (DNA): TGTGCCAGCAGCTTAGTAGGGGGAGGGCCCCTCTACGAGCAGTACTTC. Full variable domain (outside the CDR3, taken from reference TRBV7-2 and TRBJ2-7): GAGVSQSPSNKVTEKGKDVELRCDPISGHTALYWYRQSLGQGLEFLIYFQGNSAPDKSGLPSDRFSAERTGGSVSTLTIQRTQQEDSAVYLCASSLVGGGPLYEQYFGPGTRLTVT.

This clone was observed a single time. This chain links TRBV6-5 with TRBJ2-2; TRBD2 matches 8 bases. V lost 5 bases to trimming and J lost 4 bases; unmatched junction nucleotides: 6. Germline lookup yields CDR1 MNHEY and CDR2 SVGAGI. CDR3 length: 15 amino acids. The CDR3 loop is CASSIAGIGTGELFF. The CDR3 DNA reads as TGTGCCAGCAGTATAGCGGGAATAGGCACCGGGGAGCTGTTTTTT.

The genes are TRBV6-2 or TRBV6-3 and TRBJ2-7, with 8 bases fitting TRBD2. Germline V lookup: CDR1 MNHEY, CDR2 SVGEGT. V shed 5 bases, J shed 5 bases, and the junction held 8 bases outside the gene matches. The CDR3 consists of 14 residues. CDR3 region: CASSRAGASDEQYF. As DNA, the CDR3 is TGTGCCAGCAGTCGAGCGGGAGCATCCGACGAGCAGTACTTC.

The rearrangement links TRBV5-1 to TRBJ2-7, with TRBD2 matching 10 bases. This CDR3 is built from 15 residues. Germline V lookup: CDR1 SGHRS, CDR2 YFSETQ. Trimming cost V 0 bases and J 3 bases; bases outside gene matches: 3. The CDR3 region has the DNA TGCGCCAGCAGCTTGGCTAGCGGGGGAATCTACGAGCAGTACTTC. It encodes CASSLASGGIYEQYF. Combining the CDR3 with reference TRBV5-1 and TRBJ2-7 gives the whole variable domain KAGVTQTPRYLIKTRGQQVTLSCSPISGHRSVSWYQQTPGQGLQFLFEYFSETQRNKGNFPGRFSGRQFSNSRSEMNVSTLELGDSALYLCASSLASGGIYEQYFGPGTRLTVT.

V is TRBV4-2 and J is TRBJ2-1, with D possibly being TRBD2 (6 bases). Trimming stripped 0 bases from V and 0 bases from J, with 12 bases between. Per the germline V gene, CDR1 is LGHNA and CDR2 is YNFKEQ. The CDR3 totals 17 residues. In DNA form, the CDR3 reads TGTGCCAGCAGCCAAGAGGCGGTCGGGAGCTCCTACAATGAGCAGTTCTTC. This sequence encodes CASSQEAVGSSYNEQFF.